Included here is one T cell receptor (beta chain) sequence, with context. Under the authors' procedure: From reference gene primer amplification, estimates of nucleated cell counts were derived. Clones were sequenced by immunoSEQ multiplex PCR, and TCRdb holds only the in-frame ones, with some missing. V and J calls and clone size are those listed in that table; D and trimming were worked out from the DNA. The sample has 300,000 to 450,000 clones, around 85% seen once. This specimen comes from a study of blood T cell repertoires in COVID-19. Background on the study: Acute-phase and convalescent COVID-19 samples originated in the United States, Italy and Spain. The analysed material was cDNA or gDNA that came from T cells, B-cell-depleted T cells, or PBMCs.

The V and J ends lost 0 bases and 0 bases, in that order; junction bases with no gene match: 6. The CDR3 is 16 residues long. CDR1 is SGHRS, CDR2 YFSETQ, per germline. The source of this sequence is a young woman with acute or convalescent COVID-19. V and J are TRBV5-1 and TRBJ2-7; 7 nucleotides align to TRBD2. The sample taken for sequencing was peripheral blood. CDR3 sequence (DNA): TGCGCCAGCAGCTTGGCCTCCCGCGGGGGCTCCTACGAGCAGTACTTC. Its translation: CASSLASRGGSYEQYF.